This T cell receptor (beta chain) emerged from a study of blood T cell repertoires in COVID-19. Only in-frame clones appear in the TCRdb table, and some are missing; sequencing was by immunoSEQ multiplex PCR. The repertoire holds around 200,000 clones, with 75% to 90% as singletons. Cohort 3 recovered donors had two negative PCRs, clearance, or symptom resolution. This clone was recorded a few times. CDR1 is MNHEY, CDR2 SMNVEV, per germline (reference sequence). V dropped 3 bases and J dropped 6 bases, with 15 bases sitting between them. This CDR3 is 15 amino acids long. The TCR comes from a man aged 40-55 years who had recovered from COVID-19. The sequenced material came from PBMCs or T cells enriched from blood (not recorded which). The chain links TRBV27 to TRBJ1-5, with a weak D call TRBD1 (5 bases). The CDR3 spells CASSFTSRRGQPQHF. The CDR3 DNA follows: TGTGCCAGCAGTTTCACATCCCGGAGGGGTCAGCCCCAGCATTTT.